Included here is one TCR beta chain sequence, with context. Its antigen is currently not known. One base away there is no much larger clone; base qualities are not given. V is clipped by 3 bases and J by 0 bases, and the sequence between their germline boundaries is 10 bases long. CDR1 and CDR2 were assigned from the germline V gene as SQVTM and ANQGSEA. Measured from the cysteine to the phenylalanine, the CDR3 is 14 residues long. Kept here is only the CDR3 DNA, which spans 42 bases and is read in frame from base 1. The entry originates in a study of T cell responses to AZD1222 COVID-19 vaccine (dated by TCRdb to the early 2020s). About the full investigation: TCR sequencing was performed for about 240 trial participants, of whom about 200 were given two doses of AZD1222 and 26 were given two doses of MenACWY control vaccine. Trial participants were enrolled by age into 18-55, 56-69 and 70-plus year subgroups, with approximately 150, 28 and 58 TCR-sequenced participants respectively. General conclusions and limits of the study: After two AZD1222 doses, both the breadth and the depth of spike-specific TCRs were significantly higher than at day 0 and than in MenACWY recipients. Most participants were white British and females outnumbered males, and the authors suggested that clonal diversity may have been underestimated. In the small 56-69-year group, the increase in depth fell short of significance, most likely because of low power. The vaccine-associated CD4 TCRs covered the entire spike protein, and the dominant responses fell in regions 160-218 and 743-854. Conclusions about previously exposed vaccinees are limited because only six or seven AZD1222 recipients were SARS-CoV-2 seropositive at baseline. Because no samples from the day 14 peak response were available, repertoires could be characterized only after the peak T cell response. Nearly half of unique spike-specific TCRs reportedly recognized epitopes outside regions mutated in the B.1.351 and B.1.1.7 variants.

The time point label for this specimen denotes: about 28 days (+/-7) after the second vaccine dose. AZD1222 recipients whose second dose came at about 4 weeks and those whose second dose came at about 12 weeks were combined into one group, since spike-specific TCR depth and breadth did not differ between the two schedules. The vaccinee samples were drawn from two UK trials, COV001 and COV002, one of which was a single-blind randomized controlled phase 2/3 trial testing AZD1222 (ChAdOx1 nCoV-19) in healthy adults. Trial participant PBMC samples were collected at day 0 and day 28 after the second dose for TCRbeta chain sequencing. The CDR3 regions of human TCRbeta chains were analyzed by immunosequencing. The study's own analysis went as follows. Repertoire TCRs were checked for matches against a reference library of SARS-CoV-2-specific TCRs that had been generated using the MIRA antigen-specificity platform. Breadth was defined as the fraction of unique TCRs that were SARS-CoV-2-associated. Depth was defined as the fraction of total T cells that were SARS-CoV-2-associated. Each spike-specific TCR was assigned to its reactive spike region and to a CD4 or CD8 class using the MIRA data. Log10-transformed breadth and depth values were compared by one-way ANOVA with Sidak's multiple comparisons tests. TCRdb re-hosts the immuneACCESS table, in-frame sequences only. Its copies lack some clones; in the studies checked, an unresolved V gene accounts for under half of them, and the cause for the rest is not known. V, J and clone size are taken as reported in that table, and D and trimming were inferred from the DNA itself. The sample table contains 100,000 to 150,000 clones; only one count was recorded for approximately 92% of them. The top ten hold under 2% of the sample.

This material consisted of peripheral blood, taken 28 days after the second AZD1222 dose. The origin of this receptor is an adult who received the AZD1222 COVID-19 vaccine. The receptor chain draws on TRBV29-1 and TRBJ2-3; the D gene assignment is ambiguous. This receptor carries the CDR3 CSVEGGVSTDTQYF. Read as DNA, the sequence is TGCAGCGTTGAGGGTGGAGTTAGCACAGATACGCAGTATTTT.